This section outlines one TCR beta chain sequence together with its context. Germline V lookup: CDR1 SGHVS, CDR2 FQNEAQ. Between the trimmed V and J ends, which lost 4 bases and 0 bases, there was a span of 10 bases. The CDR3 is 15 amino acids. Per the authors' pipeline: Estimates of nucleated cell counts were drawn from the amplification of reference gene primers. TCRdb keeps only in-frame clones here, not all; method: immunoSEQ multiplex PCR. The D gene and trimming were derived from the DNA, and the V and J assignments and clone size from that table. The sample includes a few hundred thousand clones, 80% to 90% of them seen just once. The data were taken from a study of blood T cell repertoires in COVID-19. About the research overall: Acute-phase and convalescent COVID-19 samples originated in the United States, Italy and Spain. Sources were T cells, B-cell-depleted T cells, or PBMCs; the material itself was cDNA or gDNA.

Followed longitudinally, the Seattle patients had been enrolled during active infection. The source is a woman in her 70s with COVID-19, enrolled during active disease. This sequence joins TRBV7-8 and TRBJ1-5, with D possibly matching TRBD1 (6 bases). Sequenced input: peripheral blood. The CDR3 reads CASSWGHNSNQPQHF. The CDR3 DNA is TGTGCCAGCAGCTGGGGACACAATAGCAATCAGCCCCAGCATTTT. Drawing the rest from reference TRBV7-8 and TRBJ1-5, the complete variable domain is GAGVSQSPRYKVAKRGQDVALRCDPISGHVSLFWYQQALGQGPEFLTYFQNEAQLDKSGLPSDRFFAERPEGSVSTLKIQRTQQEDSAVYLCASSWGHNSNQPQHFGDGTRLSIL.